This TCR beta chain comes out of a study of T cells in Graves' hyperthyroidism and ophthalmopathy. The investigators amplified TCR beta CDR3 regions from RNA transcripts. With the HTBI primer set, the TCR CDR3 went through a first round of RT-PCR. MiXCR, applied by TCRdb to the multiplex PCR reads, yields one record per CDR3 protein. The table includes approximately 400,000 distinct CDR3 sequences, 15% to 17% detected once. At least ten counts were recorded for this clonotype. CDR1 LGHDT and CDR2 YNNKEL come from the germline V gene (reference sequence). Trimming cost V 1 base and J 6 bases, with 24 bases left between them. The CDR3 is 18 amino acids.

The receptor was derived from a woman younger than 35 with Graves' hyperthyroidism that later progressed to Graves' ophthalmopathy. Specimen: blood. V and J are TRBV3-1 and TRBJ2-5; D might be TRBD2 (8 bases). CDR3 DNA sequence: TGTGCCAGCAGCCAAGGAGGGGGCGGGAGGACTTTCTTTCAGACCCAGTACTTC. Protein product: CASSQGGGGRTFFQTQYF.